This T cell receptor (beta chain) comes out of a study of T-cell memory formation after mild COVID-19. Study observations and caveats: Most CD4+ clones that shrank were in CM and EM, while CD8+ ones turned up in EMRA.

Germline V gene data show CDR1 as SGHDT and CDR2 as YYEEEE. The J segment lost 9 bases and the V segment lost 8 bases, leaving 10 bases of the junction unmatched. The CDR3 sequence is 13 residues long. Worth noting for this clonotype: Its target is unknown.

It was 5'RACE with constant-segment primers that produced the TCR alpha and TCR beta cDNA libraries, which carried sample barcodes and UMIs. TCRdb recomputed calls from the 5' RACE reads with MiXCR, one row per CDR3 protein. Here the sample spans 200,000 or so distinct CDR3 sequences, around 20% being singletons. Sequenced sample: PBMCs or a T cell subset sorted from them (not recorded which). V gene TRBV5-6 combines with J gene TRBJ2-1, with TRBD1 identical over 8 bases. This clonotype was sampled from an adult woman who had mild COVID-19 (a few samples of this study predate the infection). Cell type and time point are not known. The chain's CDR3 is CASSTGGSSEQFF. The CDR3 coding sequence is TGTGCCAGTAGTACAGGGGGTTCGTCTGAGCAGTTCTTC.